Each of the 21 T cell receptor beta chains below was sequenced from the same sample in a study of T cell responses to AZD1222 COVID-19 vaccine. Repertoires were generated with immunoSEQ multiplex PCR, while TCRdb's copy carries only in-frame clones and drops some. Of roughly 80,000 clones in the sample, 90% are singletons; the top ten hold less than 6%. This material consisted of peripheral blood, taken 28 days after the second AZD1222 dose. The receptors shown here come from an adult who received the AZD1222 COVID-19 vaccine.

This clone was found once. This sequence joins TRBV5-1 and TRBJ2-1; 8 bases are a match to TRBD2. Looked up from germline, CDR1 is SGHRS and CDR2 is YFSETQ. The V and J ends lost 6 bases and 8 bases, in that order; junction bases with no gene match: 7. The CDR3 covers 13 residues. DNA of the CDR3: TGCGCCAGCAAATCGACTAGCGTTTATGAGCAGTTCTTC. Amino acids: CASKSTSVYEQFF.

For this clone: In the same sample, other DNA sequences code for this CDR3. V gene TRBV9 combines with J gene TRBJ1-2; D gene uncertain. CDR3 size: 14 residues. Trimming cost V 0 bases and J 4 bases, with 10 bases left between them. The germline CDR1 and CDR2 sequences are SGDLS and YYNGEE. The CDR3 here is CASSVATGSYGYTF. The CDR3 bases are TGTGCCAGCAGCGTAGCTACGGGCAGCTATGGCTACACCTTC.

The V and J genes are TRBV19 and TRBJ2-7; D ambiguous. The germline gives CDR1 LNHDA, CDR2 SQIVND (reference sequence). CDR3 size: 11 residues. V was clipped by 3 bases and J by 7 bases, with 7 bases between them. As DNA, the CDR3 is TGTGCCAGTAGTATGTTTGGGGAGCAGTACTTC. Translating gives CASSMFGEQYF.

This sequence joins TRBV30 and TRBJ2-7; D is possibly TRBD1 (6 bases). The CDR3 runs to 14 residues. Trimming shortened V by 3 bases and J by 0 bases, and 12 bases separated the two germline ends. CDR1 GTSNPN and CDR2 SVGIG come from the germline V gene (reference sequence). CDR3 amino acids: CAWRRQESSYEQYF. In DNA, the CDR3 is TGTGCCTGGAGGAGACAGGAAAGCTCCTACGAGCAGTACTTC.

The sample holds a few counts of this clone. This chain connects TRBV6-2 or TRBV6-3 to TRBJ2-4, with 8 bases that match TRBD2. Germline CDR1 reads MNHEY; CDR2 reads SVGEGT. With V trimmed by 6 bases and J by 0 bases, 10 bases remained unmatched. The CDR3 contains 17 residues. The CDR3 sequence is CASSPGGAILAKNIQYF. The CDR3 nucleotides read TGTGCCAGCAGCCCGGGGGGGGCAATTTTAGCCAAAAACATTCAGTACTTC.

CDR3 residues: CASSLTGDYSLSGNTIYF. DNA for the CDR3: TGTGCCAGCAGCTTAACGGGGGACTATTCTCTCTCTGGAAACACCATATATTTT. This rearrangement joins TRBV7-3 to TRBJ1-3, with TRBD1 as a possible D gene (5 bases). Trimming removed 0 bases from V and 0 bases from J, with 15 bases in between. CDR1 is SGHTA, CDR2 FQGTGA, per germline. CDR3 length: 18 residues.

J is TRBJ2-5 and V is TRBV15; D is perhaps TRBD1 or TRBD2 (6 bases each). The CDR3 spans 15 residues. From germline, CDR1 is LNHNV and CDR2 YYDKDF (reference sequence). Trimming removed 1 base from V and 4 bases from J, with 13 bases in between. The CDR3 protein is CATSRGGGGGETQYF. The CDR3 DNA sequence: TGTGCCACCAGCAGAGGCGGTGGAGGGGGAGAGACCCAGTACTTC.

The chain has TRBV3-1 (or the pseudogene TRBV3-2) and TRBJ1-3; D gene ambiguous. The CDR3 spans 16 residues. With 1 base removed from V and 0 bases from J, the gap between germline ends came to 10 bases. Germline lookup yields CDR1 LGHDT and CDR2 YNNKEL (reference sequence). The CDR3 protein is CASSQVRISSGNTIYF. The CDR3 bases are TGTGCCAGCAGCCAAGTCAGAATCAGCTCTGGAAACACCATATATTTT.

The CDR3 here is CATSSARSNEKLFF. The CDR3 coding sequence is TGTGCCACCAGCTCTGCCCGCAGTAATGAAAAACTGTTTTTT. The rearrangement uses TRBV15 and TRBJ1-4, with D uncertain. The CDR3 has 14 amino acids. In germline, CDR1 is LNHNV, CDR2 YYDKDF (reference sequence). V lost 5 bases to trimming and J lost 4 bases, with 11 bases between them. The full variable domain, its missing parts supplied by reference TRBV15 and TRBJ1-4, is DAMVIQNPRYQVTQFGKPVTLSCSQTLNHNVMYWYQQKSSQAPKLLFHYYDKDFNNEADTPDNFQSRRPNTSFCFLDIRSPGLGDTAMYLCATSSARSNEKLFFGSGTQLSVL.

The genes are TRBV5-4 and TRBJ2-3, with a possible D match to TRBD2 (6 bases). V lost 4 bases and J 6 bases, leaving 18 bases between the germline ends. Germline V gives CDR1 SGHNT, CDR2 YYREEE (reference sequence). This CDR3 is 15 amino acids long. This CDR3 reads CASSPADGAGDTQYF. CDR3 DNA: TGTGCCAGCAGCCCGGCCGACGGGGCGGGGGATACGCAGTATTTT.

The chain carries TRBV7-3 and TRBJ1-1; the D is unclear. The CDR3 runs 14 residues. V shed 0 bases and J shed 1 base, with 6 bases lying between them. Germline V gives CDR1 SGHTA, CDR2 FQGTGA. CDR3: CASSLTPPNTEAFF. DNA of the CDR3: TGTGCCAGCAGCTTAACTCCACCGAACACTGAAGCTTTCTTT.

The chain couples TRBV7-6 to TRBJ1-3; 7 bases align to TRBD1. The V gene's germline CDR1 is SGHVS and CDR2 FNYEAQ. J gave up 2 bases and V 5 bases, and 9 bases lay outside the gene matches. The CDR3 contains 16 residues. Here the CDR3 reads CASSPRQGLAGNTIYF. CDR3 bases: TGTGCCAGCAGCCCAAGACAGGGATTAGCTGGAAACACCATATATTTT.

The rearrangement uses TRBV6-5 and TRBJ1-2, with TRBD1 identical over 9 bases. Germline V CDR1 and CDR2: MNHEY, SVGAGI. V lost 6 bases to trimming and J lost 8 bases; unmatched junction nucleotides: 4. This CDR3 region has 12 residues. The CDR3 region is CASRQGARGYTF. The DNA of the CDR3 is TGTGCCAGCAGACAGGGGGCTAGGGGCTACACCTTC.

V gene TRBV4-1 combines with J gene TRBJ2-3; 7 nucleotides agree with TRBD1. Unmatched junction bases numbered 5, after V lost 4 bases and J lost 4 bases. This CDR3 region has 14 residues. Germline loops: CDR1 MGHRA, CDR2 YSYEKL. In DNA, the CDR3 is TGCGCCAGCAGCCCCCGGACAGGCCCAGATACGCAGTATTTT. This encodes CASSPRTGPDTQYF.

The CDR3 spells CASSVTGELFF. As DNA, the CDR3 is TGTGCCAGCAGTGTTACCGGGGAGCTGTTTTTT. The chain joins TRBV25-1 to TRBJ2-2, with D uncertain. The CDR3 is made up of 11 amino acids. Germline-derived CDR1 and CDR2 are MGHDK and SYGVNS. V shed 4 bases and J shed 5 bases, with 2 bases lying between them.

The chain recombines TRBV30 with TRBJ1-3; 8 nucleotides line up with TRBD1. Germline CDR1 and CDR2: GTSNPN and SVGIG (reference sequence). This CDR3 is 14 amino acids long. Unmatched junction bases numbered 7, after V lost 2 bases and J lost 7 bases. The CDR3 sequence: CAWSNTGGRNTIYF. The CDR3 nucleotides read TGTGCCTGGAGTAACACAGGGGGAAGGAACACCATATATTTT.

The V call is TRBV6-2 or TRBV6-3, the J call TRBJ1-1; tentative D call: TRBD1 (5 bases). Trimming left V 0 bases short and J 6 bases short, with 14 bases between. This CDR3 region has 15 residues. The germline CDR1 and CDR2 sequences are MNHEY and SVGEGT. The CDR3: CASSYSPGNGPEAFF. The CDR3 bases are TGTGCCAGCAGTTACTCCCCAGGGAATGGCCCTGAAGCTTTCTTT.

CDR3 amino acids: CASSLDTTEAFF. The CDR3 coding sequence is TGTGCCAGCAGTTTAGACACCACTGAAGCTTTCTTT. The chain recombines TRBV12-3 or TRBV12-4 with TRBJ1-1; D is ambiguous. The length of the CDR3 is 12 residues. Trimming took off 1 base at V and 4 bases at J, with 4 bases between the two ends.

V and J are TRBV6-1 and TRBJ1-5, with 9 bases aligning to TRBD1. This CDR3 is 16 amino acids long. Germline V CDR1 and CDR2: MNHNS, SASEGT. The junction had 7 bases not matched to a gene; V was cut back by 0 bases and J by 7 bases. The CDR3: CASSEAGDRVSQPQHF. DNA for the CDR3: TGTGCCAGCAGTGAAGCGGGGGACAGGGTAAGCCAGCCCCAGCATTTT.

This sequence joins TRBV19 and TRBJ2-6; TRBD1 agrees at 10 bases. CDR1 is LNHDA, CDR2 SQIVND, per germline (reference sequence). The J segment lost 1 base and the V segment lost 4 bases, leaving 4 bases of the junction unmatched. The CDR3 is 17 residues long. The DNA of the CDR3 is TGTGCCAGTAGTAAGGGACAGGGGCTTTCTGGGGCCAACGTCCTGACTTTC. It translates to CASSKGQGLSGANVLTF.

This clone was counted once. The genes are TRBV3-1 (or the pseudogene TRBV3-2) and TRBJ1-2; D not certain. Germline CDR1 is LGHDT and CDR2 is YNNKEL (reference sequence). V was shortened by 4 bases and J by 2 bases, with 2 bases between the two germline ends. The CDR3 contains 11 residues. CDR3 sequence (DNA): TGTGCCAGCAGCCGGAACTATGGCTACACCTTC. This gives the protein CASSRNYGYTF.